This TCR beta chain was found in a study of spatial heterogeneity in lung cancer (dated by TCRdb to the late 2010s). Turning to the overall study: Beta-chain transcripts were consistently detected in greater numbers than alpha-chain transcripts, which likely reflected higher beta-chain transcript abundance. In the raw uncorrected reads, each unique combination of TCR and UMI appeared more than ten times on average. In non-small cell lung cancer, the study quantitatively compared TCR alpha and beta repertoires across several tumor regions, matched nontumor lung, and blood. TCR repertoire features were related to nonsynonymous mutation counts determined by whole-exome sequencing of tumor tissue. At surgery, both alpha and beta chains were TCR-sequenced in under 250 tumor regions, about 64 matched nontumor lung samples and a few dozen PBMC samples. Study-level results and caveats: Confirming at a functional level the hypothesis that regional TCRs recognize regional mutations was considered to require additional single-cell paired TCR alpha and beta sequencing. Ubiquitous expanded tumor TCRs were found in blood more often at tumor resection than at routine follow-up.

The meaning of the sample's time point label: sample taken at primary tumor resection. For TCR sequencing, whole RNA was extracted from tumor and nontumor lung tissue, or from cryopreserved PBMC samples, and no cell sorting was done. The donors were more than 60 patients from the lung TRACERx cohort who had early-stage, untreated non-small cell lung cancer. Only patients for whom sufficient RNA was available from at least two tumor regions were selected for TCR sequencing. This clonotype was counted at least ten times. What antigen it recognizes has not been identified. No per-base quality is available; no much larger clone lies one base away. Libraries were prepared through 5' RACE. Sequencing relied on a NextSeq 500. In the TCR library protocol, a unique molecular identifier was attached to each TCR cDNA molecule so that PCR and sequencing errors could be corrected. The original pipeline was this. TCR identification, UMI-based error correction and CDR3 extraction were all carried out with Decombinator tools. TCRs above a frequency of 2 per 1,000, corresponding to the top 1% of the tumor frequency distribution, were defined as expanded. Each repertoire was subsampled 100 times to 5,000 TCRs, after which Renyi diversity was computed with the R vegan package. To build CDR3 similarity networks, amino acid triplet string-kernel similarity was used, and CDR3s were connected when their pairwise similarity was above 0.82. TCRdb cleaned the public reads at Q25 with fastp, built clones with MiXCR and kept in-frame beta chains. Entries that share a CDR3 protein sequence are merged under the most common genes and DNA. The V and J calls shown here were made by TCRdb, not taken from the authors' results. This sample comprises about 38,000 distinct CDR3 sequences, roughly 7.4% of them detected only once. About 26% of the sample is held by the ten biggest clonotypes.

The germline V gene (reference sequence) sets CDR1 to LNHDA and CDR2 to SQIVND. V gives up 5 bases and J gives up 4 bases, and the segment between their germline ends measures 20 bases. The CDR3 covers 16 residues, taking in both the cysteine and the phenylalanine. The retained sequence is limited to the CDR3, 48 bases, with the frame set at the first base. Rearrangement joined TRBV19 to TRBJ2-5; TRBD2 is a weak D gene call, 6 bases matching. The clonotype was recovered from a male donor with early-stage non-small cell lung cancer. This material consisted of PBMCs, taken at surgery. In nucleotide form, the sequence is TGTGCCAGTAGTCCCCGGACACTTATCGGGGGAGAGACCCAGTACTTC. It codes for CASSPRTLIGGETQYF.